The 14 T cell receptor beta chains below come from one sample, sequenced in a study of brain T cells in children with intractable seizures. The assay was immunoSEQ multiplex PCR, and TCRdb's table has in-frame clones only and misses some. This sample has about 340,000 clones, with more than 85% found just once. Indicated time point: blood from clinic visit 5 months post-surgery; TSC patient then seizure free. Specimen: peripheral blood, collected roughly 5 months after surgery. These receptors all stem from a boy under two years old with tuberous sclerosis and intractable seizures.

The chain carries TRBV10-1 and TRBJ1-4; 8 nucleotides match TRBD1. This CDR3 is built from 16 residues. V lost 2 bases and J lost 6; bases outside the gene matches: 8. Germline CDR1 WNHNN, CDR2 SYGVQD (reference sequence). CDR3 loop: CASSEPLTGDDEKLFF. In DNA form, the CDR3 reads TGCGCCAGCAGTGAGCCCTTGACAGGGGACGATGAAAAACTGTTTTTT.

This clone was found once. J is TRBJ2-7 and V is TRBV18, with D perhaps TRBD2 (5 bases). Trimming pared 4 bases from V and 2 bases from J, leaving 6 bases between. The germline V gene has CDR1 KGHSH and CDR2 LQKENI. The CDR3 length is 12 residues. CDR3 amino acids: CASSLGTYEQYF. The CDR3 DNA reads as TGTGCCAGCTCACTCGGGACCTACGAGCAGTACTTC.

This clone was observed a single time. This rearrangement joins TRBV30 to TRBJ2-1; TRBD2 matches at 7 bases. Germline trimming cut 4 bases from V and 6 bases from J; bases unmatched to any gene: 3. The CDR3 is made up of 12 amino acids. Per the germline V gene, CDR1 is GTSNPN and CDR2 is SVGIG (reference sequence). The CDR3 protein is CAWTSGTNEQFF. DNA for the CDR3: TGTGCCTGGACTAGCGGAACCAATGAGCAGTTCTTC.

This chain uses TRBV18 with TRBJ2-7, with 7 nucleotides matching TRBD1. Trimming took 3 bases from V and 3 from J; bases not matched to a gene: 5. The CDR3 runs to 14 residues. Germline values: CDR1 KGHSH, CDR2 LQKENI. CDR3 sequence (DNA): TGTGCCAGCTCACCGCTTCGACAGGGCTACGAGCAGTACTTC. As protein: CASSPLRQGYEQYF.

The V call is TRBV7-9, the J call TRBJ2-3; 7 positions match TRBD1. Trimming removed 4 bases from V and 1 base from J; junction bases left unmatched: 8. The CDR3 is made up of 16 amino acids. The germline V gene encodes CDR1 SEHNR and CDR2 FQNEAQ (reference sequence). CDR3 amino acids: CASSSSLTGRTDTQYF. CDR3 coding DNA: TGTGCCAGCAGCTCAAGCCTGACAGGGCGCACAGATACGCAGTATTTT. The complete variable domain, with remaining parts taken from reference TRBV7-9 and TRBJ2-3, reads DTGVSQNPRHKITKRGQNVTFRCDPISEHNRLYWYRQTLGQGPEFLTYFQNEAQLEKSRLLSDRFSAERPKGSFSTLEIQRTEQGDSAMYLCASSSSLTGRTDTQYFGPGTRLTVL.

The chain employs TRBV3-1 (or the pseudogene TRBV3-2) and TRBJ2-1; 9 bases map to TRBD2. J gave up 6 bases and V 1 base, and 10 bases lay outside the gene matches. Per germline, CDR1 LGHDT and CDR2 YNNKEL (reference sequence). This CDR3 has 17 amino acids. The CDR3 is CASSQAVGTSPSNEQFF. CDR3 sequence (DNA): TGTGCCAGCAGCCAAGCAGTCGGGACTAGCCCTTCCAATGAGCAGTTCTTC.

CDR3 sequence: CASSTDRLSGNTIYF. Written as DNA, the CDR3 is TGTGCCAGCAGCACCGACAGGTTGAGTGGAAACACCATATATTTT. The chain combines TRBV6-5 with TRBJ1-3, with a tentative D call TRBD1 (6 bases). V was shortened by 6 bases and J by 3 bases, with 15 bases between the two germline ends. Germline V gene data show CDR1 as MNHEY and CDR2 as SVGAGI. This CDR3 is built from 15 residues.

V usage is TRBV19 and J usage is TRBJ1-5, with D possibly matching TRBD1 (5 bases). Trimming shortened V by 7 bases and J by 3 bases, and 13 bases separated the two germline ends. Germline V lookup: CDR1 LNHDA, CDR2 SQIVND (reference sequence). The CDR3 is 14 residues long. CDR3 region: CASKTDSINQPQHF. The CDR3 bases are TGTGCCAGTAAAACCGACAGTATCAATCAGCCCCAGCATTTT. Combining the CDR3 with reference TRBV19 and TRBJ1-5 gives the whole variable domain DGGITQSPKYLFRKEGQNVTLSCEQNLNHDAMYWYRQDPGQGLRLIYYSQIVNDFQKGDIAEGYSVSREKKESFPLTVTSAQKNPTAFYLCASKTDSINQPQHFGDGTRLSIL.

The table lists this clone with a count of one. A junction boundary mismatches the germline segment, possibly from a read error. The chain employs TRBV11-1 and TRBJ2-5; maybe TRBD2 (6 bases). Germline loops: CDR1 SGHAT, CDR2 FQDESV (reference sequence). This CDR3 is 17 amino acids long. CDR3 in amino acids: CASSLAGTREIGETQYF. In DNA form, the CDR3 reads TGTGCCAGCAGCCTAGCAGGAACCCGGGAGATCGGGGAGACCCAGTACTTC.

J is TRBJ2-7 and V is TRBV6-6; 10 positions agree with TRBD1. Germline V CDR1 and CDR2: MNHNY, SVGAGI (reference sequence). V dropped 2 bases and J dropped 5; count of bases not matched to a gene: 6. This CDR3 is built from 15 residues. The CDR3 loop reads CASSYQGTGAHEQYF. CDR3 in DNA: TGTGCCAGCAGTTACCAGGGGACAGGGGCCCACGAGCAGTACTTC.

This clone was detected only once. V and J are TRBV9 and TRBJ2-1; possible D gene TRBD2, 6 bases. CDR1 and CDR2 (germline): SGDLS, YYNGEE. This CDR3 is 17 amino acids long. The ends were cut back, 0 bases at V and 4 bases at J, with 17 bases in the middle. CDR3 amino acids: CASSVGGRSGHYNEQFF. In nucleotides, the CDR3 is TGTGCCAGCAGCGTAGGAGGTCGTAGCGGACATTACAATGAGCAGTTCTTC.

The chain joins TRBV6-5 to TRBJ2-1; TRBD2 agrees at 8 bases. CDR3 size: 11 residues. J was trimmed by 9 bases and V by 8 bases; bases with no gene match: 3. The germline CDR1 and CDR2 sequences are MNHEY and SVGAGI. CDR3 DNA: TGTGCCAGCTGGCGGGGGGTTGAGCAGTTCTTC. This sequence encodes CASWRGVEQFF.

V gene TRBV30 combines with J gene TRBJ2-1; D remains ambiguous. In germline, CDR1 is GTSNPN, CDR2 SVGIG (reference sequence). V dropped 2 bases and J dropped 4 bases, with 9 bases sitting between them. This CDR3 contains 13 residues. The CDR3 region has the DNA TGTGCCTGGAGTAAGGGCTGGTACAATGAGCAGTTCTTC. Protein: CAWSKGWYNEQFF.

The rearrangement links TRBV6-6 to TRBJ1-1; D unclear. Between the trimmed V and J ends, which lost 4 bases and 5 bases, there was a span of 14 bases. The CDR3 is 14 amino acids. Looked up from germline, CDR1 is MNHNY and CDR2 is SVGAGI (reference sequence). The CDR3 DNA reads as TGTGCCAGCAGTTCCCCCGTGGGGTTAACTGAAGCTTTCTTT. Encoded protein: CASSSPVGLTEAFF.